Sequencing of this T cell receptor (beta chain) was carried out in a study of T cells expressing NK-cell markers. Looking at the study overall: Researchers got TCR beta repertoires out of sorted CD3+CD56+NKG2C+, CD3+CD56+NKG2C- and CD3+CD56-NKG2C+ T cells. The authors sequenced eight donors, of whom seven were HCMV-seropositive and one was seronegative.

The V gene's germline CDR1 is MNHEY and CDR2 SVGAGI. The CDR3 consists of 15 residues. From its re-call of the 5' RACE reads, TCRdb lists each CDR3 protein once, without DNA. This specimen shows about 260,000 distinct CDR3 sequences; the ten leading clones hold around 0.42%. As regards this clonotype: Its antigen is not known.

Study-wide results and limits: Researchers report these clonotypes also headed the CD3+CD56-NKG2C+ fraction in four donors.

The genes are TRBV6-5 and TRBJ2-1; TCRdb calls TRBD1, which cannot be checked without DNA. The sequencing input was blood T cells: a sorted CD56 or NKG2C T cell subset, CD4+ or CD8+ T cells, or bulk PBMC T cells (not recorded which). This receptor was identified in a man younger than 30 in good health. CDR3 protein: CASSSFRDMINEQFF.